The clone carrying this TCR beta chain was observed a handful of times. Its matching antigen is unknown. The single heparinised draw taken from each donor contained around 100 mL of blood on average. CD45RO/CCR7/CD25/CD127/CD95/CD27 sorting isolated CD4+ naive, central memory, regulatory and stem cell-like memory cells. Expressed TCRB transcripts were sequenced because the entire RNA isolate underwent reverse transcription. Repertoires were generated with immunoSEQ multiplex PCR, while TCRdb's copy carries only in-frame clones and drops some. The sample yields approximately 150,000 clones, 7.5% to 9.5% seen once. Germline loops: CDR1 LGHNA, CDR2 YNFKEQ. This CDR3 spans 16 amino acids. V was clipped by 5 bases and J by 6 bases; unmatched bases: 13. The data were obtained in a study of beta chain features in type 1 diabetes. Study-level points and caveats: There were fewer insertions and more deletions at the VDJ junctions of type 1 diabetes patients. TCRB CDR3s from Type 1 diabetes patients were moderately but significantly shorter in all four CD4+ subsets.

The chain has TRBV4-2 and TRBJ2-1; 7 bases map to TRBD1. This receptor was identified in a young man with type 1 diabetes. The specimen sequenced was central memory CD4+ T cells from blood. CDR3 in DNA: TGTGCCAGCAGCTTAGAAGCCGGGACAGCGACCAATGAGCAGTTCTTC. Translation: CASSLEAGTATNEQFF.